This TCR beta chain emerged from a study of cytotoxic CD8 clonotypes in ibrutinib-treated CLL listed by TCRdb under 2021. About the study as a whole: In this cohort, some 16 patients were treatment-naive and ten to eleven were relapsed/refractory, while under 18 had unmutated IGHV. Responses were partial in around 25 patients and complete in 2; after median about 5.5 years follow-up, roughly 14 stayed in remission and about twelve progressed. The response samples were drawn at a median of roughly twelve months into treatment, with a range of about 6 to 36 months. On average, each sample yielded about 260,000 productive templates and 85,000 to 95,000 productive rearrangements. Longitudinal samples were available for about 30% of the 86 trial participants. Cryopreserved peripheral blood mononuclear cells were collected at three points: before therapy, at response, and at either sustained remission or disease progression. Every remission and progressive disease sample was obtained while ibrutinib was still being received by the patients.

The CDR3 spans 13 residues, from the cysteine through the phenylalanine. CDR3 DNA is the only sequence kept; it has 39 bases, read in frame from the first base. V drops 1 base and J drops 6 bases, leaving 7 bases in between. The germline V gene provides CDR1 SGHTA and CDR2 FQGNSA. As for this clone: Its recognized antigen is unknown. Qualities for individual bases were not recorded, and no much larger clone is one base off.

Each clonotype received, on average, about 9.7x coverage in deep resolution sequencing performed on a MiSeq, where the target depth lay between 1 in 1 million and 1 in 200,000 T cells. TCR beta libraries were generated with the immunoSEQ hsTCRB Kit. In the source study's methods: Data were analyzed with ImmunoSEQ Data Assistant and ImmunoSEQ Analyzer, with V, D and J genes assigned per IMGT definitions. Clonality, with values ranging from 0 to 1, was calculated as one minus the normalized Shannon entropy of productive rearrangement frequencies. Only overrepresented clonotypes making up at least 0.05% of the repertoire of each patient were included in the public clonotype analysis. Repertoires from some twelve age-matched healthy donors in immuneACCESS were used as clonality controls. This is the immuneACCESS table as TCRdb keeps it, with only in-frame sequences that have V and J called. A part of the clones is gone; compared with another copy, unresolved V genes explain less than half, and the rest is unexplained. V and J calls and clone size are given by that table; D and trimming were obtained from the DNA. This sample gives about 160,000 clones in total; around 84% of them show up just once. The ten largest clones capture about 2% of the sample.

The sample's time point label is to be understood as: approximately twelve months on ibrutinib. Roughly 2 micrograms of genomic DNA were extracted from cryopreserved PBMCs for TCR beta library preparation. Longitudinal blood samples from CLL patients on ibrutinib monotherapy were analyzed using high-throughput TCR beta sequencing. The patients took part in an open-label, single-center phase 2 trial of ibrutinib monotherapy. Study-wide conclusions, independent of this receptor: At baseline, clonality was higher than in age-matched healthy donors and showed a strong correlation with circulating CD8+ T-cell counts. An increase in clonality was observed at ibrutinib response, with clonality remaining stable during sustained remission and falling back toward baseline at progression. Public clonotypes were rare and either shrank or stayed stable during treatment, and the rise in clonality at ibrutinib response reflected expansion of private clonotypes. Sampling times were not matched between patients in sustained remission and patients whose disease was progressing, and lymph node repertoires were not examined.

The TCR sequence derives from a human donor with chronic lymphocytic leukemia. The sequenced sample was PBMCs, obtained after 12 months of ibrutinib treatment. The chain is assembled from TRBV7-2 and TRBJ2-1, with the D call perhaps TRBD1 or TRBD2, as 5 bases match in each case. The bases are TGTGCCAGCAGCTTAGAGAGGGGCAATGAGCAGTTCTTC. Translated, this is CASSLERGNEQFF. With all but the CDR3 taken from the reference TRBV7-2 and TRBJ2-1 genes, the full variable domain is: GAGVSQSPSNKVTEKGKDVELRCDPISGHTALYWYRQSLGQGLEFLIYFQGNSAPDKSGLPSDRFSAERTGGSVSTLTIQRTQQEDSAVYLCASSLERGNEQFFGPGTRLTVL.